The next 2 T cell receptor beta chains were all read from a single sample in a study of identical twins' blood T cells. TCRdb re-derived calls from the 5' RACE reads in MiXCR, one entry per CDR3 protein. This repertoire shows 400,000 or so distinct CDR3 sequences, over 25% found once; its top ten account for around 5.6%. The source material was PBMCs. These receptors were obtained from a woman between 18 and 55 years old in good health.

This clonotype has just a few counts. The chain carries TRBV19 and TRBJ1-5; tentatively, D is TRBD1 (5 bases). The CDR3 consists of 17 residues. The V gene's germline CDR1 is LNHDA and CDR2 SQIVND (reference sequence). V was clipped by 5 bases and J by 4 bases, with 21 bases between them. This CDR3 reads CASSPVLGGGTNQPQHF. The CDR3 DNA reads TGTGCCAGTAGTCCTGTCCTGGGCGGGGGTACGAATCAGCCCCAGCATTTT. The full variable domain, its missing parts supplied by reference TRBV19 and TRBJ1-5, is DGGITQSPKYLFRKEGQNVTLSCEQNLNHDAMYWYRQDPGQGLRLIYYSQIVNDFQKGDIAEGYSVSREKKESFPLTVTSAQKNPTAFYLCASSPVLGGGTNQPQHFGDGTRLSIL.

A few counts support this clonotype. The junction and the germline gene differ at one end; a read error may be behind it. The chain uses TRBV2 and TRBJ2-7, with D perhaps matching TRBD1 or TRBD2 (5 bases each). Germline V gene sequence: CDR1 SNHLY, CDR2 FYNNEI. The CDR3 sequence is 13 residues long. CDR3 protein: CASSDGGPYEQYF. The CDR3 DNA is TGTGCCAGCAGTGATGGGGGACCCTACGAGCAATACTTC.